This T cell receptor (beta chain) was sequenced for a study of regulatory T cells in long-lasting Graves disease. With V trimmed by 5 bases and J by 1 base, 4 bases remained unmatched. The CDR3 has 15 residues. CDR1 is SGHVS and CDR2 is FQNEAQ in the germline V gene. Ten or more counts support this clonotype. Time point reported: persistent/refractory GD, antithyroid drugs over 5 years with positive TRAb. The TCR library was prepared using RNA isolated from PBMCs. With iRepertoire HTBI primers and Arm-PCR of CDR3 regions, TCR beta libraries were built. MiXCR was run by TCRdb on the multiplex PCR reads, yielding one entry per CDR3 protein. The repertoire holds a few hundred thousand distinct CDR3 sequences, with less than 25% as singletons.

The chain joins TRBV7-8 to TRBJ2-5; 10 nucleotides agree with TRBD2. The sequence came from a female donor with Graves disease. Sequencing used peripheral blood mononuclear cells (PBMCs), obtained when the disease was refractory, from a patient treated with antithyroid drugs. The CDR3 DNA is TGTGCCAGCAGCACCGGGACTAGCGCCCAAGAGACCCAGTACTTC. This codes for CASSTGTSAQETQYF.